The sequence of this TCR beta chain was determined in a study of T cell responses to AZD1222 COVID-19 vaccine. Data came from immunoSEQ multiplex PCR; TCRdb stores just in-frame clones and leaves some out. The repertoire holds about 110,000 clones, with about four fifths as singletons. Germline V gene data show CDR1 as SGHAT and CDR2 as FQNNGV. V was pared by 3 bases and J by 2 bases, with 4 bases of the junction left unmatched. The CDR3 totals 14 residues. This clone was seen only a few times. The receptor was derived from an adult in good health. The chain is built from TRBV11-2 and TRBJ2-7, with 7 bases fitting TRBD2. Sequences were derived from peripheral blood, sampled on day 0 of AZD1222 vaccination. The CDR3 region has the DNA TGTGCCAGCAGCTTTGGGGAGGGGACCTACGAGCAGTACTTC. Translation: CASSFGEGTYEQYF.